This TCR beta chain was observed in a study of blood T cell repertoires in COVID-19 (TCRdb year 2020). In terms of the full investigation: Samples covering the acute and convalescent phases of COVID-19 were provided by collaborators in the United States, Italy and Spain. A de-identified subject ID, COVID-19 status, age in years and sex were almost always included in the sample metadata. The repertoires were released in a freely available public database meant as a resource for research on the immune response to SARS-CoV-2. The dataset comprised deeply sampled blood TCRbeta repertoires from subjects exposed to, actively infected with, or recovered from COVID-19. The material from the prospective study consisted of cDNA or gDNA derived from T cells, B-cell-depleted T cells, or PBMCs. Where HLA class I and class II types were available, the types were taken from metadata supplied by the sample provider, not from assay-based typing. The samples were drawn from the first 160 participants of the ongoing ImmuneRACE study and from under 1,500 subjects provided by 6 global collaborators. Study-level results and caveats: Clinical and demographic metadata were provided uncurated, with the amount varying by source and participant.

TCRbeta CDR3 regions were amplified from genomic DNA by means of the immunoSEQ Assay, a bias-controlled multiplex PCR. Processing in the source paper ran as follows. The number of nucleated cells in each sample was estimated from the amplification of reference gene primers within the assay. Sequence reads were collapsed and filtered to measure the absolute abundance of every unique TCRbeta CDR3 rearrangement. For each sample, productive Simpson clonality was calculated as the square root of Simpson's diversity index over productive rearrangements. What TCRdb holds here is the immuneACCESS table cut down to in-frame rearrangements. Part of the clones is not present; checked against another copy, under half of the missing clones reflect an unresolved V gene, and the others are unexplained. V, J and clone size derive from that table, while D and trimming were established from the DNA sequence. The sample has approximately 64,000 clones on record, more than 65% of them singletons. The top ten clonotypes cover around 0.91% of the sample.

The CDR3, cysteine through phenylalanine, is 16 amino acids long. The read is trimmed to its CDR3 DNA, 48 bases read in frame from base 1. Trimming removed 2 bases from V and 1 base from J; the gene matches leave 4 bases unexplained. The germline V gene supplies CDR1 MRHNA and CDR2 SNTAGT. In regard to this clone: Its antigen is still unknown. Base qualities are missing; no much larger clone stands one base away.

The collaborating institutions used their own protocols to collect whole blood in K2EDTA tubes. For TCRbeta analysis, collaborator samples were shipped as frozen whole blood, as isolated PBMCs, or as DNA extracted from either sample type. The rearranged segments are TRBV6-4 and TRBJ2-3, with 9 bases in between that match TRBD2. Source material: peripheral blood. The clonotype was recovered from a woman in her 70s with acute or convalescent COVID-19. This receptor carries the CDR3 CASSDHGGRGTDTQYF. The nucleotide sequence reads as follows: TGTGCCAGCAGTGACCACGGCGGGAGGGGCACAGATACGCAGTATTTT.